The 4 T cell receptor beta chains presented below share a single source sample, sequenced in a study of spatial heterogeneity in lung cancer. TCRdb re-called the 5' RACE reads through MiXCR, storing one row per CDR3 protein. The profile covers about 38,000 distinct CDR3 sequences, with 4% to 6% appearing a single time and just over 25% taken by the ten largest. Time point specified: sample taken at primary tumor resection. Whole RNA came from tumor, nontumor lung or frozen PBMC and was sequenced without being sorted. Sequenced here: PBMCs, sampled at surgery. Receptor source: a female donor with early-stage non-small cell lung cancer.

In this sample, this clonotype turned up many times. The chain couples TRBV5-1 to TRBJ1-6; possible D gene TRBD1, 5 bases. The CDR3 runs 13 residues. Per germline, CDR1 SGHRS and CDR2 YFSETQ. V lost 9 bases, J lost 10 bases, and 17 bases lay in between. CDR3 region: CATGRSMGSPLHF. CDR3 bases: TGCGCCACGGGACGGTCTATGGGATCACCCCTCCACTTT.

This clonotype has at least ten counts. V and J are TRBV20-1 and TRBJ2-3, with 8 nucleotides matching TRBD2. This CDR3 comprises 16 residues. Germline trimming cut 4 bases from V and 4 bases from J; bases unmatched to any gene: 13. The germline V gene encodes CDR1 DFQATT and CDR2 SNEGSKA (reference sequence). The CDR3 protein is CSATPVSGGGADTQYF. The CDR3 nucleotides are TGCAGTGCTACACCCGTAAGCGGGGGAGGGGCAGATACGCAGTATTTT.

This clonotype was seen ten or more times. The genes are TRBV5-1 and TRBJ2-5; weak D call: TRBD1 (6 bases). The germline V gene encodes CDR1 SGHRS and CDR2 YFSETQ. V was pared by 3 bases and J by 2 bases, with 14 bases between. This CDR3 region has 15 residues. Written as DNA, the CDR3 is TGCGCCAGCAGCTCCGAACAGGGTAGACAAGAGACCCAGTACTTC. This encodes CASSSEQGRQETQYF.

There are many counts of this clonotype. The chain couples TRBV12-3 or TRBV12-4 to TRBJ2-5, with TRBD2 matching over 14 bases. Trimming at V came to 3 bases and at J to 1 base, leaving 4 bases not matched to a gene. The CDR3 loop spans 17 amino acids. CDR3: CASSFFGLAGGQETQYF. The CDR3 DNA follows: TGTGCCAGCAGTTTCTTCGGACTAGCGGGGGGCCAAGAGACCCAGTACTTC.